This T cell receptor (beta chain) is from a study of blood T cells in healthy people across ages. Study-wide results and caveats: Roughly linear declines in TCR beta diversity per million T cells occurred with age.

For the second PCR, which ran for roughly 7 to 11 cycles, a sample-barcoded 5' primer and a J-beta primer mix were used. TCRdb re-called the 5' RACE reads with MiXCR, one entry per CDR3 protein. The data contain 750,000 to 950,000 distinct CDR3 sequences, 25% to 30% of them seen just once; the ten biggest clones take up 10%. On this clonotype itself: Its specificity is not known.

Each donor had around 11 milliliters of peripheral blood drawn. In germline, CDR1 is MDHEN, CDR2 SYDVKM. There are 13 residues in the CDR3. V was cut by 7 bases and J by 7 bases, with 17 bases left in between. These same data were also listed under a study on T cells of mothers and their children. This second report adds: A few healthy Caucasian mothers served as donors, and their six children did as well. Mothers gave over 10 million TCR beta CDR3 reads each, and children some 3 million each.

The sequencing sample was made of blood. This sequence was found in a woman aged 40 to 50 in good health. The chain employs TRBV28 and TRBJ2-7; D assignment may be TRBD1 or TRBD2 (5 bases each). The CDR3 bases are TGTGCCAGCATCGGAACAGGCCCGGGAGAGCAGTACTTC. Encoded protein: CASIGTGPGEQYF.